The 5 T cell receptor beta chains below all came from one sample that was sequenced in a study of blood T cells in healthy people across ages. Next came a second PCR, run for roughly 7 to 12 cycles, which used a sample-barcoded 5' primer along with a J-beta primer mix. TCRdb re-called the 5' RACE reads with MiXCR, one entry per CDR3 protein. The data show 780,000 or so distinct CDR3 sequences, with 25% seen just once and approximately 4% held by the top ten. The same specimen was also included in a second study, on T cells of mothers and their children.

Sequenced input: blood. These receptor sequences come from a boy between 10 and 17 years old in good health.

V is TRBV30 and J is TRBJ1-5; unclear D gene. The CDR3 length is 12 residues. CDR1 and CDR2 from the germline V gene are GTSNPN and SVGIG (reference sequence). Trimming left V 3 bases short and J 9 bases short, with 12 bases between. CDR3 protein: CAWSGVIGPQHF. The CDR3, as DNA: TGTGCCTGGAGCGGCGTCATAGGGCCCCAGCATTTT.

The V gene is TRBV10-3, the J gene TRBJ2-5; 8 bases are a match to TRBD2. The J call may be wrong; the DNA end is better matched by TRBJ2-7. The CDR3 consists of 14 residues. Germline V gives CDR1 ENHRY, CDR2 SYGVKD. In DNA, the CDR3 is TGTGCCATCAGTGAACGCGGGAGGATAAACGAGCAGTACTTC. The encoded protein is CAISERGRINEQYF.

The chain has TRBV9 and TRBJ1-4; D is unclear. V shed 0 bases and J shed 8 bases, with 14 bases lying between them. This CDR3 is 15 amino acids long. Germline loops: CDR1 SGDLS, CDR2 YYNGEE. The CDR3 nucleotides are TGTGCCAGCAGCGTAGGGGTCAGTTCTACCGAAAAACTGTTTTTT. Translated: CASSVGVSSTEKLFF.

The CDR3 reads CSVELSGAEQYF. The CDR3 DNA reads as TGCAGCGTTGAACTCAGCGGGGCCGAGCAGTACTTC. The chain has TRBV29-1 and TRBJ2-7; TRBD2 matches at 7 bases. The germline gives CDR1 SQVTM, CDR2 ANQGSEA. Trimming at V came to 2 bases and at J to 6 bases, leaving 4 bases not matched to a gene. CDR3 length equals 12 residues.

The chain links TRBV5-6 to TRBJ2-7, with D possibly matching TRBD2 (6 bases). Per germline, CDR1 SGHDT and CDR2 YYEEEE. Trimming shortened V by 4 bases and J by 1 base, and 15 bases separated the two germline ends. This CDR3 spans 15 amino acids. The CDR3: CASSQIRDSSYEQYF. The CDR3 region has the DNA TGTGCCAGCAGCCAGATCCGGGACTCTTCCTACGAGCAGTACTTC.